These 9 T cell receptor beta chains originate from one sample sequenced in a study of post-analysis software for immune sequencing data. General observations from the study: With TRBV5-6, TRBV5-1 and TRBV20-1 included, about five TRBV segments were more frequent in patients than in controls.

Antigens for these TCRs are unknown. Unique molecular identifiers had been added to the TCR beta cDNA libraries. In TCRdb, the PCR reads were re-called with MiXCR into one record per CDR3 protein. The repertoire includes over 150,000 distinct CDR3 sequences, about 32% of them detected once, and around 1.5% sits in the top ten. Source material: blood. The receptor set was obtained from a girl aged 10-17 years with multiple sclerosis.

This clonotype occurred many times. V and J are TRBV9 and TRBJ2-7; D unclear. Trimming took off 0 bases at V and 7 bases at J, with 11 bases between the two ends. CDR1 and CDR2 (germline): SGDLS, YYNGEE. The CDR3 consists of 13 residues. The CDR3: CASSVAESGEQYF. The CDR3 DNA reads as TGTGCCAGCAGCGTAGCGGAATCTGGAGAGCAGTACTTC. The full variable domain, rest sourced from reference TRBV9 and TRBJ2-7, is DSGVTQTPKHLITATGQRVTLRCSPRSGDLSVYWYQQSLDQGLQFLIQYYNGEERAKGNILERFSAQQFPDLHSELNLSSLELGDSALYFCASSVAESGEQYFGPGTRLTVT.

The rearrangement joins TRBV6-5 to TRBJ1-1, with D perhaps matching TRBD1 (5 bases). V lost 2 bases, J lost 12 bases, and 10 bases lay in between. CDR1 is MNHEY and CDR2 is SVGAGI in the germline V gene. The CDR3 loop spans 11 amino acids. CDR3 in amino acids: CASSYGAKSFF. In DNA, the CDR3 is TGTGCCAGCAGTTACGGGGCCAAATCTTTCTTT.

This clonotype showed up just a few times. The chain employs TRBV6-2 or TRBV6-3 and TRBJ2-1, with D possibly TRBD1 on 6 matching bases. The CDR3 totals 16 residues. Germline CDR1 and CDR2: MNHEY and SVGEGT. V was shortened by 5 bases and J by 4 bases, with 18 bases between the two germline ends. The CDR3 spells CASSPTGTTPYNEQFF. The CDR3 DNA follows: TGTGCCAGCAGTCCAACCGGGACAACCCCTTACAATGAGCAGTTCTTC.

The chain uses TRBV6-5 and TRBJ2-7; 8 nucleotides align to TRBD2. The J segment lost 0 bases and the V segment lost 5 bases, leaving 18 bases of the junction unmatched. CDR1 is MNHEY, CDR2 SVGAGI, per germline. The CDR3 totals 19 residues. The CDR3 protein is CASSLLAAIYNNLSYEQYF. CDR3 in DNA: TGTGCCAGCAGTCTACTAGCGGCAATCTATAATAACCTCTCCTACGAGCAGTACTTC.

This chain links TRBV9 with TRBJ1-5; 7 bases map to TRBD1. The trim removed 4 bases at V and 7 bases at J, leaving 8 bases unmatched. The CDR3 length is 14 residues. CDR1 SGDLS and CDR2 YYNGEE come from the germline V gene. CDR3 protein: CASSLTEGAQPQHF. DNA of the CDR3: TGTGCCAGCAGCTTAACAGAGGGGGCCCAGCCCCAGCATTTT.

This clonotype was counted many times. The chain couples TRBV10-2 to TRBJ2-7; 12 bases line up with TRBD2. V lost 2 bases, J lost 0 bases, and 5 bases stayed unmatched. The germline V gene has CDR1 WSHSY and CDR2 SAAADI. This CDR3 is built from 17 residues. CDR3 bases: TGCGCCAGCAGTGAGGGGGCTAGCGGGAGGGTCTCCTACGAGCAGTACTTC. Translated: CASSEGASGRVSYEQYF.

CDR3: CASSLGAAGSSYEQYF. The CDR3 nucleotides read TGTGCCAGCAGCTTAGGGGCGGCTGGGAGCTCCTACGAGCAGTACTTC. This chain links TRBV7-6 with TRBJ2-7; TRBD2 is a possible D gene (5 bases). Per germline, CDR1 SGHVS and CDR2 FNYEAQ. V dropped 1 base and J dropped 0 bases, with 13 bases sitting between them. The CDR3 is 16 residues long. Full variable domain (rest looked up from reference TRBV7-6 and TRBJ2-7): GAGVSQSPRYKVTKRGQDVALRCDPISGHVSLYWYRQALGQGPEFLTYFNYEAQQDKSGLPNDRFSAERPEGSISTLTIQRTEQRDSAMYRCASSLGAAGSSYEQYFGPGTRLTVT.

This clonotype appeared many times. The CDR3, as DNA: TGCGCCAGCAGTGATCGATCGGAGGAAGATACGCAGTATTTT. This encodes CASSDRSEEDTQYF. V gene TRBV10-1 combines with J gene TRBJ2-3, with D tentatively TRBD2 (5 bases). The germline CDR1 and CDR2 sequences are WNHNN and SYGVQD (reference sequence). This CDR3 has 14 residues. V was shortened by 3 bases and J by 5 bases, with 12 bases between the two germline ends.

This clonotype was counted at least ten times. V is TRBV29-1 and J is TRBJ1-2; 8 bases match TRBD1. V shed 6 bases, J shed 2 bases, and the junction held 5 bases outside the gene matches. Germline-derived CDR1 and CDR2 are SQVTM and ANQGSEA. This CDR3 contains 13 residues. The CDR3 region is CSVYRGENYGYTF. In DNA form, the CDR3 reads TGCAGCGTCTACAGGGGGGAGAACTATGGCTACACCTTC.